This T cell receptor beta chain was obtained from a study of human T cells and chemical hapten exposure. Study observations and caveats: While controls formed fewer of them, expanded TCRs formed significantly more large CDR3 similarity clusters. Sensitizing to DPC left TCRs with a frequency above 1 in 1000 unaltered.

The time point is: patch test 1, 2 weeks after DPC sensitization. The treatment: therapeutic diphenylcyclopropenone sensitization with weekly scalp DPC. TCRdb analysed the RACE reads with MiXCR anew, one entry per CDR3 protein. The sample holds tens of thousands of distinct CDR3 sequences, roughly 12% seen once. Details on this clonotype: The antigen remains unidentified.

The CDR3 extends over 14 amino acids. V trimming: 4 bases; J trimming: 7 bases; junction bases outside the gene matches: 8. Germline V lookup: CDR1 DFQATT, CDR2 SNEGSKA (reference sequence). The source of this sequence is a woman aged 55-69 years with alopecia areata. Some clones in this sample may be carry-over from other donors' samples. This chain links TRBV20-1 with TRBJ2-1; 9 bases map to TRBD2. The sample was whole blood, taken in connection with sensitization to the hapten diphenylcyclopropenone (DPC). The DNA of the CDR3 is TGCAGTGCTACCGTAGCGGGGGTGGGGAATGAGCAGTTCTTC. Amino acids: CSATVAGVGNEQFF.